This section outlines one TCR beta chain sequence together with its context. Sequencing targeted expressed TCRB transcripts, as all isolated RNA had been reverse transcribed. The protocol was immunoSEQ multiplex PCR, while the TCRdb copy is restricted to in-frame clones and leaves out a portion. This table has 900,000 or so clones, roughly 15% appearing once. This sample is part of a study of beta chain features in type 1 diabetes. V shed 5 bases and J shed 8 bases, with 10 bases lying between them. Germline V lookup: CDR1 SGHVT, CDR2 SQSDAQ. The CDR3 runs to 12 residues. Input material: naive CD4+ T cells from blood. J is TRBJ2-1 and V is TRBV7-4; D ambiguous. The TCR sequence derives from a woman aged 18-35 years in good health. The CDR3 DNA follows: TGTGCCAGCAGCCCGGTTTGCGATGAGCAGTTCTTC. Protein sequence: CASSPVCDEQFF.